The following is a T cell receptor beta chain sequence with its context. Germline CDR1 and CDR2: SNHLY and FYNNEI. CDR3 size: 14 residues. The V segment lost 6 bases and the J segment 4 bases; nucleotides outside the gene matches: 4. Assay used: immunoSEQ multiplex PCR; TCRdb lists only in-frame clones, some missing. The profile shows around 300,000 clones, roughly 90% of them singletons. The data were obtained in a study of blood T cell repertoires in COVID-19. Study context: Sites in the United States, Italy and Spain provided acute and convalescent COVID-19 samples. From T cells, B-cell-depleted T cells, or PBMCs came the material, which was cDNA or gDNA.

This TCR was sampled from a woman aged 25 to 45 with COVID-19, enrolled during active disease. The chain joins TRBV2 to TRBJ1-5, with 9 bases identical to TRBD1. Material: peripheral blood. Written as DNA, the CDR3 is TGTGCCAGCAGGGCGGACAGGGGAAATCAGCCCCAGCATTTT. Protein product: CASRADRGNQPQHF.